A selection of T cell receptor beta chains follows, all from one sample in a study of blood T cells in healthy people across ages. TCRdb recomputed calls from the 5' RACE reads with MiXCR, one row per CDR3 protein. Of fewer than 1.5 million distinct CDR3 sequences in the sample, about 40% were seen once. The sequenced sample consisted of blood. Receptors originate from a woman between 18 and 29 years old in good health. CDR3s include the opening cysteine and the closing phenylalanine or tryptophan. A D gene is named only where the DNA matches it firmly. Rows may omit the clone size; those that give it use once, few, many or a size class.

abundance,d_gene,j_gene,v_gene,CDR3aa,CDR3nt
few,-,TRBJ2-5,TRBV6-1,CASVRGLETQYF,TGTGCCAGTGTTCGGGGGTTGGAGACCCAGTACTTC
-,-,TRBJ2-3,TRBV20-1,CSASPASNRATDTQYF,TGCAGTGCTAGCCCGGCTTCCAATCGGGCCACAGATACGCAGTATTTT
few,-,TRBJ1-2,TRBV28,CASSFIGRTRGYTF,TGTGCCAGCAGCTTCATCGGAAGAACTAGGGGCTACACCTTC
-,-,TRBJ2-7,TRBV5-1,CASIVNPTGNEQYF,TGCGCCAGCATCGTGAACCCGACAGGTAACGAGCAGTACTTC
-,TRBD1,TRBJ2-1,TRBV7-9,CASRQGTGGNNEQFF,TGTGCCAGCAGACAAGGGACAGGAGGAAACAATGAGCAGTTCTTC
-,-,TRBJ1-5,TRBV7-2,CASSLGGRGGNQPQHF,TGTGCCAGCAGCTTAGGGGGCAGGGGAGGAAATCAGCCCCAGCATTTT
-,-,TRBJ1-5,TRBV12-3/TRBV12-4,CASSRGGGLNQPQHF,TGTGCCAGCAGTCGGGGTGGGGGACTCAATCAGCCCCAGCATTTT
few,-,TRBJ1-2,TRBV20-1,CSARGPTSVGLNYGYTF,TGCAGTGCTAGGGGACCCACCTCGGTGGGTCTTAACTATGGCTACACCTTC
-,TRBD2,TRBJ2-7,TRBV2,CASSDRAGGYEQYF,TGTGCCAGCAGTGACCGGGCGGGGGGTTACGAGCAGTACTTC
-,-,TRBJ1-2,TRBV7-9,CASSFQTGGYTF,TGTGCCAGCAGCTTCCAAACCGGGGGCTACACCTTC
-,-,TRBJ1-4,TRBV7-9,CASSSKFHLHRDNHEKLFF,TGTGCCAGCAGCTCTAAGTTCCACCTCCACCGGGACAACCATGAAAAACTGTTTTTT
-,-,TRBJ2-5,TRBV15,CATSWGPQETQYF,TGTGCCACCAGCTGGGGCCCGCAAGAGACCCAGTACTTC
few,-,TRBJ2-1,TRBV12-5,CASGSGFYNEQFF,TGTGCTAGTGGTAGCGGGTTCTACAATGAGCAGTTCTTC
few,-,TRBJ1-3,TRBV28,CASSLNGREYSGNTIYF,TGTGCCAGCAGTTTAAACGGTAGAGAATACTCTGGAAACACCATATATTTT
-,TRBD1,TRBJ2-5,TRBV29-1,CSARTGAPETQYF,TGCAGCGCCAGGACAGGGGCGCCAGAGACCCAGTACTTC
few,TRBD2,TRBJ2-7,TRBV28,CASKVISGAGSIYEQYF,TGTGCCAGCAAGGTTATCAGCGGGGCAGGGTCAATCTACGAGCAGTACTTC
-,TRBD2,TRBJ2-1,TRBV6-2/TRBV6-3,CASSYSYSGGSNEQFF,TGTGCCAGCAGTTACTCGTACAGCGGGGGGTCCAATGAGCAGTTCTTC
-,-,TRBJ1-2,TRBV3-1,CASSQGAARGYTF,TGTGCCAGCAGCCAAGGGGCAGCAAGGGGCTACACCTTC
few,-,TRBJ1-4,TRBV7-2,CASSLLGGYEKLFF,TGTGCCAGCAGCTTATTGGGGGGCTATGAAAAACTGTTTTTT
-,-,TRBJ1-6,TRBV27,CSSSSGYSPLHF,TGTTCCAGCAGTTCCGGGTATTCACCCCTCCACTTT
-,-,TRBJ2-6,TRBV12-3/TRBV12-4,CASSFSELSGANVLTF,TGTGCCAGCAGCTTCTCAGAGCTCTCTGGGGCCAACGTCCTGACTTTC
-,-,TRBJ1-1,TRBV20-1,CINPGQLNTEAFF,TGCATCAACCCAGGACAGTTGAACACTGAAGCTTTCTTT
-,TRBD1,TRBJ2-7,TRBV28,CASSSAGTGGRNEQYF,TGTGCCAGCAGCTCCGCCGGGACAGGGGGGAGGAACGAGCAGTACTTC
-,-,TRBJ1-2,TRBV4-1,CASTTTVPNGYTF,TGCGCCAGCACCACGACAGTCCCGAATGGCTACACCTTC
-,TRBD2,TRBJ2-1,TRBV6-1,CASKGLAGALSSYNEQFF,TGTGCCAGCAAAGGACTAGCGGGGGCCTTAAGCTCCTACAATGAGCAGTTCTTC
-,-,TRBJ1-2,TRBV28,CASGSGGYGYTF,TGTGCCAGTGGTTCGGGAGGCTATGGCTACACCTTC
-,TRBD2,TRBJ2-3,TRBV12-3/TRBV12-4,CASSFYRGREGDTQYF,TGTGCCAGCAGTTTCTATCGCGGCAGGGAGGGAGATACGCAGTATTTT
few,TRBD1,TRBJ2-7,TRBV7-9,CASSPQDRGSDEQYF,TGTGCCAGCAGCCCCCAGGACAGGGGATCTGACGAGCAGTACTTC
-,-,TRBJ2-7,TRBV3-1,CTSSQGGYEQYF,TGTACCAGCAGCCAAGGAGGGTACGAGCAGTACTTC
-,TRBD1,TRBJ1-2,TRBV9,CASSVEARDSTANYGYTF,TGTGCCAGCAGCGTAGAAGCGAGGGACAGCACGGCTAACTATGGCTACACCTTC
few,-,TRBJ1-2,TRBV28,CASSSSVGATGYTF,TGTGCCAGCAGTTCCTCCGTTGGAGCAACTGGCTACACCTTC
few,-,TRBJ2-2,TRBV10-3,CAISEIRWQGNTGELFF,TGTGCCATCAGTGAGATTCGATGGCAGGGGAACACCGGGGAGCTGTTTTTT
few,-,TRBJ1-6,TRBV5-1,CASSSARDNSPLHF,TGCGCCAGCAGCTCGGCCCGGGACAATTCACCCCTCCACTTT
-,TRBD2,TRBJ2-7,TRBV10-3,CAISPRTSGSIASYEQYF,TGTGCCATCAGCCCACGGACTAGCGGGAGTATAGCATCCTACGAGCAGTACTTC
-,-,TRBJ1-2,TRBV12-3/TRBV12-4,CATDRSNYGYTF,TGTGCCACTGACAGAAGTAACTATGGCTACACCTTC
few,-,TRBJ1-5,TRBV5-1,CASSLTGLDNQPQHF,TGCGCCAGCAGCTTGACAGGGCTAGACAATCAGCCCCAGCATTTT
-,TRBD1,TRBJ2-3,TRBV30,CAWDRTGGTDTQYF,TGTGCCTGGGACCGGACAGGCGGCACAGATACGCAGTATTTT
-,-,TRBJ2-3,TRBV7-8,CATATHSVPDTQYF,-
-,-,TRBJ2-7,TRBV5-1,CASKEGQGIPYEQYF,TGCGCCAGCAAGGAGGGGCAGGGAATCCCCTACGAGCAGTACTTC